These 22 T cell receptor beta chains share one sample of origin, sequenced in a study of T cells after yellow fever vaccination (dated by TCRdb to the late 2010s). This specimen's treatment or condition label, interpreted: live attenuated yellow fever vaccine strain. Receptor libraries were prepared by 5' RACE. Sequenced on an Illumina HiSeq 2500. TCRdb handled the public reads itself, with Q25 trimming in fastp and clone calling in MiXCR, and kept productive beta chains. Each CDR3 protein gets just one entry, which takes the most common genes and DNA from the rows behind it. The sample table contains 500,000 to 650,000 distinct CDR3 sequences; only one count was recorded for roughly an eighth of them. 15% of the sample lies in the top ten. The starting material was PBMCs, obtained on the day of the yellow fever booster vaccination. All receptors come from a man aged 25-45 years who received the YFV17D yellow fever vaccine.

This clonotype was detected a few times. The rearrangement uses TRBV6-5 and TRBJ2-7; D not resolved. This CDR3 has 11 residues. The V gene's germline CDR1 is MNHEY and CDR2 SVGAGI. V dropped 2 bases and J dropped 6 bases, with 5 bases sitting between them. CDR3: CASSYKGEQYF. Written as DNA, the CDR3 is TGTGCCAGCAGTTACAAGGGCGAGCAGTACTTC.

This clonotype has ten or more counts. This rearrangement joins TRBV7-2 to TRBJ2-2; D not resolved. V lost 1 base and J 9 bases, leaving 6 bases between the germline ends. This CDR3 region has 12 residues. Germline CDR1 and CDR2: SGHTA and FQGNSA. CDR3 coding DNA: TGTGCCAGCAGCTTAGTAGTTAGGGAGCTGTTTTTT. Protein: CASSLVVRELFF.

The V call is TRBV20-1, the J call TRBJ2-4, with D hard to call. The germline V gene has CDR1 DFQATT and CDR2 SNEGSKA (reference sequence). The V and J ends lost 0 bases and 6 bases respectively, with 12 bases between them. The CDR3 totals 14 residues. The CDR3 loop is CSARDTVSRNIQYF. CDR3 bases: TGCAGTGCTAGAGATACCGTCTCGAGAAACATTCAGTACTTC.

The chain couples TRBV12-3 or TRBV12-4 to TRBJ1-5, with 8 bases matching TRBD1. With V trimmed by 5 bases and J by 3 bases, 6 bases remained unmatched. The CDR3 loop spans 15 amino acids. The CDR3 nucleotides are TGTGCCAGCAGTCTCAGGACAGGGAACAATCAGCCCCAGCATTTT. Its translation: CASSLRTGNNQPQHF.

This chain links TRBV18 with TRBJ1-5, with 8 bases lining up with TRBD1. The ends lost 5 bases at V and 4 bases at J; junction bases unmatched: 10. CDR1 and CDR2 from the germline V gene are KGHSH and LQKENI. This CDR3 contains 16 residues. The CDR3 nucleotides read TGTGCCAGCTCATCGGCCGGGGACAGGAGTAATCAGCCCCAGCATTTT. Protein product: CASSSAGDRSNQPQHF.

This sequence joins TRBV18 and TRBJ2-5, with D unresolved. Per germline, CDR1 KGHSH and CDR2 LQKENI. This CDR3 is 13 amino acids long. Trimming took 2 bases from V and 4 from J, leaving 8 bases between them. Here the CDR3 DNA reads TGTGCCAGCTCACCAGGAGATGTAGAGACCCAGTACTTC. Translation gives CASSPGDVETQYF.

This clonotype has more than one count but fewer than ten. This rearrangement joins TRBV6-5 to TRBJ2-1; 7 nucleotides agree with TRBD2. Germline assignment: CDR1 MNHEY and CDR2 SVGAGI. The CDR3 contains 11 residues. Losses at the gene ends were 5 bases for V and 11 bases for J; bases not matched to a gene: 3. CDR3 nucleotides: TGTGCCAGCAGTCCGGGACTAAAGCAGTTCTTC. This sequence encodes CASSPGLKQFF.

The chain recombines TRBV3-1 with TRBJ2-7; a possible D gene is TRBD1 (6 bases). The V gene lost 1 base and the J gene lost 2 bases, with 9 bases spanning the gap. Germline V CDR1 and CDR2: LGHDT, YNNKEL (reference sequence). The CDR3 is 14 amino acids. CDR3 DNA: TGTGCCAGCAGCCAAGGGGACACAACCTACGAGCAGTACTTC. This encodes CASSQGDTTYEQYF.

The V and J genes are TRBV7-2 and TRBJ2-3, with TRBD1 matching over 7 bases. Per the germline V gene, CDR1 is SGHTA and CDR2 is FQGNSA. Trimming cost V 7 bases and J 2 bases; bases outside gene matches: 6. This CDR3 is built from 14 residues. This CDR3 reads CASTLRGPTDTQYF. Written as DNA, the CDR3 is TGTGCCAGCACCCTAAGGGGGCCCACAGATACGCAGTATTTT.

This chain uses TRBV6-5 with TRBJ2-7, with D hard to call. CDR1 is MNHEY and CDR2 is SVGAGI in the germline V gene. V lost 3 bases and J 6 bases, leaving 9 bases between the germline ends. The CDR3 totals 12 residues. The CDR3 DNA sequence: TGTGCCAGCAGTTATCCGTCAGGCGAGCAGTACTTC. It codes for CASSYPSGEQYF.

V usage is TRBV20-1 and J usage is TRBJ1-1; D is unclear. Looked up from germline, CDR1 is DFQATT and CDR2 is SNEGSKA (reference sequence). V was cut by 3 bases and J by 3 bases, with 17 bases left in between. The CDR3 totals 15 residues. In DNA form, the CDR3 reads TGCAGTGCTAGCTTACCGGTTGGCTTCGACACTGAAGCTTTCTTT. Protein product: CSASLPVGFDTEAFF.

This rearrangement joins TRBV20-1 to TRBJ2-1; TRBD2 matches at 7 bases. The junction had 15 bases not matched to a gene; V was cut back by 1 base and J by 0 bases. From germline, CDR1 is DFQATT and CDR2 SNEGSKA (reference sequence). The CDR3 sequence is 19 residues long. This CDR3 reads CSARGFGLAATSSYNEQFF. In nucleotides, the CDR3 is TGCAGTGCTAGAGGTTTTGGGCTAGCGGCCACTAGCTCCTACAATGAGCAGTTCTTC.

This clonotype has just a few counts. Here the CDR3 DNA reads TGTGCCAGCAGTCACCGGACTAGCGGAAGCTCCTACGAGCAGTACTTC. It is translated as CASSHRTSGSSYEQYF. This chain connects TRBV27 to TRBJ2-7, with 10 positions matching TRBD2. V trimming: 5 bases; J trimming: 0 bases; junction bases outside the gene matches: 7. This CDR3 spans 16 amino acids. Germline CDR1 and CDR2: MNHEY and SMNVEV (reference sequence).

This clonotype came up many times. The chain has TRBV5-1 and TRBJ2-7; D unclear. The CDR3 consists of 13 residues. V lost 4 bases to trimming and J lost 4 bases, with 12 bases between them. Germline V gene data show CDR1 as SGHRS and CDR2 as YFSETQ. The CDR3: CASSRTDGYEQYF. In nucleotides, the CDR3 is TGCGCCAGCAGCAGGACGGACGGTTACGAGCAGTACTTC.

The chain couples TRBV28 to TRBJ1-4; 7 nucleotides agree with TRBD1. CDR1 and CDR2 (germline): MDHEN, SYDVKM. CDR3 length: 16 residues. V lost 7 bases and J lost 7; bases outside the gene matches: 15. This CDR3 is CASTRPSGQDGEKLFF. DNA of the CDR3: TGTGCCAGCACCCGTCCCTCTGGACAGGATGGTGAAAAACTGTTTTTT. Drawing the rest from reference TRBV28 and TRBJ1-4, the complete variable domain is DVKVTQSSRYLVKRTGEKVFLECVQDMDHENMFWYRQDPGLGLRLIYFSYDVKMKEKGDIPEGYSVSREKKERFSLILESASTNQTSMYLCASTRPSGQDGEKLFFGSGTQLSVL.

This clonotype was picked up a small number of times. V is TRBV25-1 and J is TRBJ2-5; TRBD1 is a possible D gene (6 bases). The V gene's germline CDR1 is MGHDK and CDR2 SYGVNS. The CDR3 is 14 amino acids. The germline V and J ends were trimmed by 4 bases and 5 bases, with 14 bases remaining between them. CDR3 amino acids: CASSATGRGETQYF. The CDR3, as DNA: TGTGCCAGCAGTGCGACAGGAAGGGGGGAGACCCAGTACTTC.

This clonotype has more than one count but fewer than ten. The CDR3 region is CATSASSNQPQHF. CDR3 DNA sequence: TGTGCCACCAGTGCGAGTAGCAATCAGCCCCAGCATTTT. The chain has TRBV24-1 and TRBJ1-5; no firm D call. The CDR3 is 13 amino acids. The V and J ends lost 5 bases and 0 bases respectively, with 4 bases between them. The germline V gene has CDR1 KGHDR and CDR2 SFDVKD.

This clonotype was seen a few times. J is TRBJ2-7 and V is TRBV6-1, with D tentatively TRBD1 (6 bases). Per germline, CDR1 MNHNS and CDR2 SASEGT. V lost 2 bases to trimming and J lost 3 bases, with 8 bases between them. The CDR3 spans 13 residues. DNA of the CDR3: TGTGCCAGCAGTGAACAGGACAGCTACGAGCAGTACTTC. It encodes CASSEQDSYEQYF.

The J gene is TRBJ2-7, the V gene TRBV4-3; 13 positions agree with TRBD2. Germline V lookup: CDR1 LGHNA, CDR2 YSLEER. Unmatched junction bases numbered 15, after V lost 2 bases and J lost 5 bases. The CDR3 has 19 amino acids. The CDR3 DNA reads as TGCGCCAGCAGCCAATCCGGGACTAGCGGGACCGTCGCCCCGAACGAGCAGTACTTC. Translation: CASSQSGTSGTVAPNEQYF.

The rearrangement links TRBV5-5 to TRBJ1-1; D remains unclear. Trimming left V 4 bases short and J 2 bases short, with 9 bases between. From germline, CDR1 is SGHKS and CDR2 YYEKEE (reference sequence). The CDR3 is made up of 13 amino acids. Written as DNA, the CDR3 is TGTGCCAGCAGCACGACAATAAACACTGAAGCTTTCTTT. It specifies CASSTTINTEAFF.

CDR3 nucleotide sequence: TGCAGTGCCGCAGGACCGGGCGGGATGGGTGTAAATACGCAGTATTTT. It is translated as CSAAGPGGMGVNTQYF. V is TRBV20-1 and J is TRBJ2-3; TRBD2 might be the D (6 bases). V was cut by 6 bases and J by 7 bases, with 26 bases left in between. Germline assignment: CDR1 DFQATT and CDR2 SNEGSKA (reference sequence). This CDR3 is built from 16 residues.

In its sample, this clonotype was seen a few times. The rearrangement uses TRBV29-1 and TRBJ2-1; D is undetermined. CDR3 length equals 13 residues. Germline V gene sequence: CDR1 SQVTM, CDR2 ANQGSEA. Trimming cost V 7 bases and J 4 bases, with 14 bases left between them. CDR3 nucleotides: TGCAGCGCCCGTCCCGGTCCTTACAATGAGCAGTTCTTC. Amino acids: CSARPGPYNEQFF.